A single sample gave rise to the 18 T cell receptor beta chains below, sequenced in a study of T-cell reconstitution after alpha-beta-depleted transplantation in children. Library preparation (for TCRbeta) was performed with unique molecular identifiers. A single record per CDR3 protein comes from TCRdb applying MiXCR to the PCR reads. The sample lists about 420,000 distinct CDR3 sequences, roughly a tenth seen once, with roughly 5% in the top ten. The source material was PBMCs from the stem cell graft donor, sampled from the stem cell graft. These receptors were taken from a human donor who donated a stem cell graft to a child with acute myeloid leukemia.

This clonotype was found many times. As DNA, the CDR3 is TGCAGCGTTGAAGCTGACAGGAGCCCTAACAATGAGCAGTTCTTC. It is translated as CSVEADRSPNNEQFF. This chain connects TRBV29-1 to TRBJ2-1; TRBD1 might be the D (6 bases). Germline V gene sequence: CDR1 SQVTM, CDR2 ANQGSEA. CDR3 length: 15 amino acids. V shed 1 base and J shed 5 bases, with 15 bases lying between them.

This clonotype was counted only a few times. The chain combines TRBV20-1 with TRBJ1-1; 7 bases fit TRBD1. The CDR3 consists of 16 residues. The trim removed 6 bases at V and 5 bases at J, leaving 18 bases unmatched. The germline V gene encodes CDR1 DFQATT and CDR2 SNEGSKA (reference sequence). The CDR3 sequence is CSAARSGGFGRTEAFF. CDR3 nucleotides: TGCAGTGCAGCAAGGTCAGGGGGTTTCGGAAGGACTGAAGCTTTCTTT.

V gene TRBV6-1 combines with J gene TRBJ1-1, with no clear D. Germline V gene sequence: CDR1 MNHNS, CDR2 SASEGT. Trimming took off 3 bases at V and 1 base at J, with 6 bases between the two ends. The CDR3 is made up of 13 amino acids. DNA for the CDR3: TGTGCCAGCAGTGACAGGAAGAACACTGAAGCTTTCTTT. This sequence encodes CASSDRKNTEAFF.

This chain joins TRBV20-1 and TRBJ2-1; D is unresolved. The ends were cut back, 2 bases at V and 8 bases at J, with 13 bases in the middle. CDR1 DFQATT and CDR2 SNEGSKA come from the germline V gene (reference sequence). The CDR3 sequence is 13 residues long. CDR3 sequence reads: CSARIWAQDEQFF. The CDR3 nucleotides are TGCAGTGCTAGAATCTGGGCCCAGGATGAGCAGTTCTTC.

This rearrangement joins TRBV11-1 to TRBJ2-1; TRBD2 aligns across 9 bases. The CDR3 has 19 residues. V lost 5 bases to trimming and J lost 9 bases; unmatched junction nucleotides: 23. The germline V gene has CDR1 SGHAT and CDR2 FQDESV (reference sequence). CDR3 in amino acids: CASSPTGGRASGVSGEQFF. The DNA for the CDR3 is TGTGCCAGCAGCCCGACGGGGGGACGGGCTAGCGGGGTCTCCGGTGAGCAGTTCTTC.

The V call is TRBV7-2, the J call TRBJ2-7, with a possible D match to TRBD1 (6 bases). The germline V and J ends were trimmed by 1 base and 3 bases, with 16 bases remaining between them. This CDR3 region has 16 residues. The germline V gene has CDR1 SGHTA and CDR2 FQGNSA. The CDR3: CASSLVIGTYFYEQYF. The CDR3 nucleotides are TGTGCCAGCAGCTTAGTAATCGGGACATACTTCTACGAGCAGTACTTC.

This clonotype was seen only a few times. The rearrangement links TRBV29-1 to TRBJ2-5; the D gene is possibly TRBD2 (5 bases). CDR1 and CDR2 from the germline V gene are SQVTM and ANQGSEA. This CDR3 is built from 16 residues. Trimming left V 6 bases short and J 2 bases short, with 22 bases between. The CDR3 loop reads CSVAQLRRGKQETQYF. CDR3 DNA: TGCAGCGTGGCACAACTCCGGAGAGGGAAGCAAGAGACCCAGTACTTC.

The chain employs TRBV7-6 and TRBJ2-6; D unclear. This CDR3 is built from 16 residues. In germline, CDR1 is SGHVS, CDR2 FNYEAQ. The V gene lost 0 bases and the J gene lost 3 bases, with 9 bases spanning the gap. The CDR3 nucleotides read TGTGCCAGCAGCTTAGCAACCGGATATGGGGCCAACGTCCTGACTTTC. Encoded protein: CASSLATGYGANVLTF.

There are a few counts of this clonotype. As DNA, the CDR3 is TGTGCCAGCAGTCCCGCTTCCGAGCAGTACTTC. It encodes CASSPASEQYF. The rearrangement uses TRBV28 and TRBJ2-7; the D is unclear. The length of the CDR3 is 11 residues. V lost 5 bases and J 6 bases, leaving 8 bases between the germline ends. CDR1 and CDR2 (germline): MDHEN, SYDVKM.

There are many counts of this clonotype. V gene TRBV20-1 combines with J gene TRBJ2-1, with 9 bases that match TRBD2. The CDR3 spans 16 residues. The V gene end was trimmed by 3 bases and the J gene end by 1 base; junction bases not matched to a gene: 7. Per germline, CDR1 DFQATT and CDR2 SNEGSKA (reference sequence). The CDR3 sequence: CSASRAGGLSYNEQFF. In DNA form, the CDR3 reads TGCAGTGCTAGTAGAGCGGGGGGTCTTTCCTACAATGAGCAGTTCTTC.

In this sample, this clonotype turned up many times. This sequence joins TRBV29-1 and TRBJ2-1; TRBD1 matches 11 bases. The CDR3 runs to 14 residues. V lost 4 bases, J lost 10 bases, and 9 bases stayed unmatched. The germline V gene has CDR1 SQVTM and CDR2 ANQGSEA. DNA of the CDR3: TGCAGCGTTGGGGGTTTGGGACAGGGGGGGGAGCAGTTCTTC. It is translated as CSVGGLGQGGEQFF.

This clonotype was counted a few times. The V call is TRBV5-1, the J call TRBJ2-1; 10 bases are a match to TRBD2. The CDR3 is made up of 15 amino acids. Germline V CDR1 and CDR2: SGHRS, YFSETQ. V was pared by 4 bases and J by 4 bases, with 5 bases of the junction left unmatched. Written as DNA, the CDR3 is TGCGCCAGCAGCATCATAGCGGGGGGTTACAATGAGCAGTTCTTC. This translates into CASSIIAGGYNEQFF.

This chain links TRBV5-1 with TRBJ2-6; TRBD1 aligns across 12 bases. This CDR3 is 19 amino acids long. V shed 4 bases, J shed 4 bases, and the junction held 12 bases outside the gene matches. The germline V gene encodes CDR1 SGHRS and CDR2 YFSETQ. Here the CDR3 reads CASSERPGQGASGANVLTF. The CDR3 bases are TGCGCCAGCAGCGAGCGACCGGGACAGGGGGCATCAGGGGCCAACGTCCTGACTTTC.

This clonotype was recorded at least ten times. The chain combines TRBV2 with TRBJ1-5; D is unclear. This CDR3 is 16 amino acids long. The germline V and J ends were trimmed by 1 base and 3 bases, with 13 bases remaining between them. Germline V gene lookup returns CDR1 SNHLY and CDR2 FYNNEI. For the CDR3, the DNA is TGTGCCAGCAGTGAAGGCCGGGTTCCTTACAATCAGCCCCAGCATTTT. As protein: CASSEGRVPYNQPQHF. The full variable domain, completed using reference TRBV2 and TRBJ1-5, is EPEVTQTPSHQVTQMGQEVILRCVPISNHLYFYWYRQILGQKVEFLVSFYNNEISEKSEIFDDQFSVERPDGSNFTLKIRSTKLEDSAMYFCASSEGRVPYNQPQHFGDGTRLSIL.

This clonotype has at least ten counts. The chain employs TRBV12-3 or TRBV12-4 and TRBJ2-5; D gene ambiguous. V gave up 3 bases and J gave up 5 bases, with 13 bases separating them. This CDR3 region has 14 residues. Here the CDR3 reads CASSLDEWGETQYF. As DNA, the CDR3 is TGTGCCAGCAGTTTGGACGAATGGGGTGAGACCCAGTACTTC.

The chain employs TRBV20-1 and TRBJ2-7, with D uncertain. The V gene's germline CDR1 is DFQATT and CDR2 SNEGSKA (reference sequence). V shed 5 bases and J shed 7 bases, with 21 bases lying between them. There are 14 residues in the CDR3. CDR3 region: CSAVSLVALGEQYF. The CDR3 DNA sequence: TGCAGTGCTGTCAGCCTAGTAGCATTGGGGGAGCAGTACTTC.

The gene calls are TRBV5-1 and TRBJ2-1, with a weak D call TRBD1 (5 bases). Trimming removed 0 bases from V and 5 bases from J, with 9 bases in between. This CDR3 is 14 amino acids long. The germline CDR1 and CDR2 sequences are SGHRS and YFSETQ. CDR3 residues: CASSLVRVHNEQFF. Written as DNA, the CDR3 is TGCGCCAGCAGCTTGGTCAGGGTTCACAATGAGCAGTTCTTC.

This clonotype was seen only a few times. The chain recombines TRBV4-2 with TRBJ1-6; weak D call: TRBD1 (6 bases). The CDR3 runs 16 residues. Deletions cut 4 bases from V and 8 bases from J, with 18 bases between. Germline CDR1 LGHNA, CDR2 YNFKEQ. The CDR3 DNA is TGTGCCAGCAGCCGGAGCCGGGACGGGGGGCATTCACCCCTCCACTTT. This encodes CASSRSRDGGHSPLHF.